One and the same sample provided the 32 T cell receptor beta chains below, sequenced in a study of T cell responses to AZD1222 COVID-19 vaccine. TCRdb keeps only in-frame clones here, not all; method: immunoSEQ multiplex PCR. The sample has 140,000 to 150,000 clones; 75% to 90% are singletons. The sequencing here drew on peripheral blood, taken on day 0 of AZD1222 vaccination. The source of these receptors is an adult in good health.

The chain has TRBV7-9 and TRBJ2-3, with 8 bases lining up with TRBD1. This CDR3 comprises 15 residues. The V gene's germline CDR1 is SEHNR and CDR2 FQNEAQ (reference sequence). After removal of 5 bases from V and 5 bases from J, the junction contained 9 bases not matched to a gene. The CDR3 region is CASSPPGGYGDTQYF. CDR3 DNA: TGTGCCAGCAGCCCGCCAGGGGGCTATGGAGATACGCAGTATTTT.

This clone came up once. The chain's CDR3 is CASSRDVSGSGTDTQYF. The CDR3 bases are TGCGCCAGCAGCCGAGATGTCAGCGGGAGTGGCACAGATACGCAGTATTTT. J is TRBJ2-3 and V is TRBV4-1; 8 nucleotides agree with TRBD2. V dropped 4 bases and J dropped 1; count of bases not matched to a gene: 10. The CDR3 consists of 17 residues. Germline V gene lookup returns CDR1 MGHRA and CDR2 YSYEKL.

The rearrangement joins TRBV28 to TRBJ1-2; D call uncertain. Trimming left V 6 bases short and J 3 bases short, with 17 bases between. CDR3 length: 15 amino acids. CDR1 and CDR2 (germline): MDHEN, SYDVKM. The CDR3 coding sequence is TGTGCCAGCAGCCCCCCAAAAGGGCCCGACTATGGCTACACCTTC. It yields the protein CASSPPKGPDYGYTF.

The J gene is TRBJ2-1, the V gene TRBV13, with 7 bases that match TRBD2. Germline assignment: CDR1 PRHDT and CDR2 FYEKMQ (reference sequence). This CDR3 has 13 amino acids. V shed 5 bases, J shed 8 bases, and the junction held 6 bases outside the gene matches. CDR3 protein: CASSPWGGDEQFF. The CDR3 nucleotides read TGTGCCAGCAGCCCCTGGGGGGGGGATGAGCAGTTCTTC.

The chain uses TRBV9 and TRBJ1-1; TRBD1 is a possible D gene (5 bases). V shed 0 bases and J shed 4 bases, with 10 bases lying between them. The CDR3 is 14 residues long. Germline V gene sequence: CDR1 SGDLS, CDR2 YYNGEE. The CDR3 DNA is TGTGCCAGCAGCGTAGATGGGGGGATCACTGAAGCTTTCTTT. Translation gives CASSVDGGITEAFF.

The rearrangement uses TRBV5-4 and TRBJ2-1; D is possibly TRBD2 (6 bases). The ends were cut back, 6 bases at V and 4 bases at J, with 20 bases in the middle. This CDR3 region has 16 residues. Germline V CDR1 and CDR2: SGHNT, YYREEE (reference sequence). This CDR3 is CASTPGRVAAYNEQFF. The CDR3 bases are TGTGCCAGCACCCCCGGGCGGGTAGCGGCGTACAATGAGCAGTTCTTC.

The rearrangement links TRBV5-8 to TRBJ2-6; D remains ambiguous. This CDR3 has 17 amino acids. Germline V lookup: CDR1 SGHTS, CDR2 YDEGEE. Between the trimmed V and J ends, which lost 0 bases and 0 bases, there was a span of 10 bases. CDR3 protein: CASSLGRSSSGANVLTF. CDR3 bases: TGTGCCAGCAGCTTGGGCAGGTCCAGCTCTGGGGCCAACGTCCTGACTTTC.

This sequence joins TRBV5-1 and TRBJ2-1; TRBD2 might be the D (6 bases). The CDR3 runs to 15 residues. The germline V gene encodes CDR1 SGHRS and CDR2 YFSETQ. The germline V and J ends were trimmed by 0 bases and 2 bases, with 9 bases remaining between them. The CDR3: CASSLGGLAYNEQFF. The CDR3 nucleotides read TGCGCCAGCAGCTTGGGGGGACTGGCCTACAATGAGCAGTTCTTC. The entire variable domain, with the rest obtained from reference TRBV5-1 and TRBJ2-1, is as follows: KAGVTQTPRYLIKTRGQQVTLSCSPISGHRSVSWYQQTPGQGLQFLFEYFSETQRNKGNFPGRFSGRQFSNSRSEMNVSTLELGDSALYLCASSLGGLAYNEQFFGPGTRLTVL.

V usage is TRBV5-1 and J usage is TRBJ2-5, with D tentatively TRBD1 or TRBD2 (5 bases each). This CDR3 has 14 amino acids. V was shortened by 4 bases and J by 0 bases, with 10 bases between the two germline ends. Looked up from germline, CDR1 is SGHRS and CDR2 is YFSETQ. In DNA form, the CDR3 reads TGCGCCAGCAGCCAGCCGGGACACCAAGAGACCCAGTACTTC. Protein product: CASSQPGHQETQYF.

This clone was observed once. The chain couples TRBV11-2 to TRBJ2-2, with no clear D. With 4 bases removed from V and 7 bases from J, the gap between germline ends came to 13 bases. The CDR3 loop spans 14 amino acids. Per the germline V gene, CDR1 is SGHAT and CDR2 is FQNNGV. The CDR3 bases are TGTGCCAGCAGCTACCAAACGGTTGGCGGGGAGCTGTTTTTT. It is translated as CASSYQTVGGELFF.

The chain links TRBV3-1 (or the pseudogene TRBV3-2) to TRBJ2-7, with 7 bases fitting TRBD2. The CDR3 has 13 amino acids. Germline loops: CDR1 LGHDT, CDR2 YNNKEL (reference sequence). With 6 bases clipped from V and 1 base from J, the junction kept 3 bases outside the gene matches. Written as DNA, the CDR3 is TGTGCCAGCAGGACTAGCCGATCCTACGAGCAGTACTTC. Residues: CASRTSRSYEQYF.

V and J are TRBV25-1 and TRBJ2-2, with D possibly TRBD1 on 6 matching bases. CDR3 length equals 13 residues. Germline loops: CDR1 MGHDK, CDR2 SYGVNS. V was pared by 4 bases and J by 4 bases, with 7 bases between. The chain's CDR3 is CASSGGGTGELFF. CDR3 DNA sequence: TGTGCCAGCAGTGGAGGGGGCACCGGGGAGCTGTTTTTT.

The rearrangement joins TRBV18 to TRBJ1-1; no firm D call. The CDR3 contains 12 residues. Germline V lookup: CDR1 KGHSH, CDR2 LQKENI. The V and J ends lost 5 bases and 5 bases respectively, with 9 bases between them. The CDR3 DNA follows: TGTGCCAGCTCATCCGACGAGACTGAAGCTTTCTTT. It codes for CASSSDETEAFF.

With regard to this clone: Other nucleotide sequences in the sample specify the same CDR3. Written as DNA, the CDR3 is TGTGCCAGCAGCGTGTCCAGAGGCACTGAAGCTTTCTTT. Its translation is CASSVSRGTEAFF. The rearrangement uses TRBV9 and TRBJ1-1, with unresolved D. The CDR3 runs to 13 residues. The germline V and J ends were trimmed by 2 bases and 4 bases, with 9 bases remaining between them. Looked up from germline, CDR1 is SGDLS and CDR2 is YYNGEE.

The CDR3 sequence is CASSRDRANTGELFF. DNA for the CDR3: TGTGCCAGCTCCCGGGACAGGGCAAACACCGGGGAGCTGTTTTTT. This chain links TRBV18 with TRBJ2-2, with 9 bases matching TRBD1. Germline CDR1 is KGHSH and CDR2 is LQKENI. The V gene end was trimmed by 6 bases and the J gene end by 2 bases; junction bases not matched to a gene: 4. The CDR3 sequence is 15 residues long.

The V and J genes are TRBV10-1 and TRBJ2-2; D is unclear. This CDR3 is 14 amino acids long. Germline CDR1 and CDR2: WNHNN and SYGVQD (reference sequence). V lost 2 bases, J lost 0 bases, and 4 bases lay in between. CDR3 protein: CASSERSNTGELFF. The CDR3 DNA sequence: TGCGCCAGCAGTGAGCGGTCGAACACCGGGGAGCTGTTTTTT.

This clone has more than one count but fewer than ten. The chain uses TRBV5-4 and TRBJ2-4; TRBD2 aligns across 8 bases. The CDR3 is 14 amino acids. Germline loops: CDR1 SGHNT, CDR2 YYREEE (reference sequence). V was pared by 6 bases and J by 5 bases, with 7 bases of the junction left unmatched. CDR3 nucleotide sequence: TGTGCCAGCAACCCGGGGGGGGCCGAAAACATTCAGTACTTC. Amino acid sequence: CASNPGGAENIQYF.

The chain has TRBV2 and TRBJ1-3; D may be TRBD1 (5 bases). Per germline, CDR1 SNHLY and CDR2 FYNNEI. CDR3 length equals 16 residues. V lost 6 bases and J lost 4, with 19 bases in between. CDR3 nucleotide sequence: TGTGCCAGCAGCGAGGACATTGTGCTGTCCGGAAACACCATATATTTT. This translates into CASSEDIVLSGNTIYF.

The rearrangement links TRBV6-2 or TRBV6-3 to TRBJ1-2; 11 bases line up with TRBD1. V was clipped by 4 bases and J by 5 bases; unmatched bases: 9. Looked up from germline, CDR1 is MNHEY and CDR2 is SVGEGT. The CDR3 is made up of 16 amino acids. The CDR3 sequence is CASSSRTGGLLYGYTF. CDR3 bases: TGTGCCAGCAGTTCCCGGACAGGGGGCTTGCTATATGGCTACACCTTC.

The chain joins TRBV6-5 to TRBJ1-1; TRBD1 might be the D (5 bases). The CDR3 loop spans 14 amino acids. Trimming removed 6 bases at V and 1 base at J, with 12 bases between. Germline CDR1 reads MNHEY; CDR2 reads SVGAGI. CDR3 protein: CASSWDRRNTEAFF. The CDR3 region has the DNA TGTGCCAGCAGCTGGGACCGCCGGAACACTGAAGCTTTCTTT.

This chain uses TRBV5-6 with TRBJ2-3, with 7 bases that match TRBD2. Germline V lookup: CDR1 SGHDT, CDR2 YYEEEE. Germline trimming cut 4 bases from V and 2 bases from J; bases unmatched to any gene: 7. The CDR3 has 15 residues. The CDR3 loop is CASSGLGRDTDTQYF. DNA of the CDR3: TGTGCCAGCAGCGGACTAGGCAGGGACACAGATACGCAGTATTTT.

The CDR3 DNA reads as TGCAGTGCAAGTTCGACAGGGGTTAACTATGGCTACACCTTC. Translation: CSASSTGVNYGYTF. The rearrangement joins TRBV20-1 to TRBJ1-2, with TRBD1 identical over 8 bases. CDR3 length: 14 residues. Germline V gene lookup returns CDR1 DFQATT and CDR2 SNEGSKA (reference sequence). V dropped 6 bases and J dropped 1; count of bases not matched to a gene: 7.

The chain recombines TRBV19 with TRBJ1-1, with unresolved D. The V gene lost 7 bases and the J gene lost 5 bases, with 14 bases spanning the gap. The CDR3 extends over 13 amino acids. The germline V gene has CDR1 LNHDA and CDR2 SQIVND (reference sequence). The CDR3 loop is CASIPAGWTEAFF. As DNA, the CDR3 is TGTGCCAGTATTCCCGCGGGATGGACTGAAGCTTTCTTT. Complete variable domain (other parts from reference TRBV19 and TRBJ1-1): DGGITQSPKYLFRKEGQNVTLSCEQNLNHDAMYWYRQDPGQGLRLIYYSQIVNDFQKGDIAEGYSVSREKKESFPLTVTSAQKNPTAFYLCASIPAGWTEAFFGQGTRLTVV.

The rearrangement links TRBV5-4 to TRBJ2-1; tentatively, D is TRBD2 (6 bases). The germline V gene has CDR1 SGHNT and CDR2 YYREEE (reference sequence). V was trimmed by 4 bases and J by 5 bases, leaving 16 bases between them. This CDR3 is built from 15 residues. The CDR3 reads CASSRPSGRDNEQFF. The CDR3 DNA reads as TGTGCCAGCAGCCGTCCGAGCGGGCGGGACAATGAGCAGTTCTTC.

CDR3 loop: CASTLGRETQYF. The DNA for the CDR3 is TGTGCCAGCACCCTGGGTCGGGAGACCCAGTACTTC. The rearrangement joins TRBV12-3 or TRBV12-4 to TRBJ2-5; D remains unclear. Between the trimmed V and J ends, which lost 7 bases and 5 bases, there was a span of 11 bases. The CDR3 is made up of 12 amino acids.

J is TRBJ1-5 and V is TRBV19; D is perhaps TRBD1 (6 bases). The CDR3 extends over 16 amino acids. CDR1 and CDR2 (germline): LNHDA, SQIVND (reference sequence). Deletions cut 7 bases from V and 8 bases from J, with 24 bases between. DNA for the CDR3: TGTGCCAGTATCCCTCAAGGATGGGGGCCCAGGGAGCCCCAGCATTTT. Translation: CASIPQGWGPREPQHF. Filled out from reference TRBV19 and TRBJ1-5, the complete variable domain reads DGGITQSPKYLFRKEGQNVTLSCEQNLNHDAMYWYRQDPGQGLRLIYYSQIVNDFQKGDIAEGYSVSREKKESFPLTVTSAQKNPTAFYLCASIPQGWGPREPQHFGDGTRLSIL.

This chain connects TRBV5-1 to TRBJ1-2; D call uncertain. CDR1 and CDR2 from the germline V gene are SGHRS and YFSETQ. V lost 1 base and J 8 bases, leaving 21 bases between the germline ends. The length of the CDR3 is 16 residues. CDR3 nucleotides: TGCGCCAGCAGCTTGTACCAAACAGCGGAGGTGGGAGGCTACACCTTC. It codes for CASSLYQTAEVGGYTF.

The V gene is TRBV11-2, the J gene TRBJ2-7; possible D gene TRBD1, 5 bases. From germline, CDR1 is SGHAT and CDR2 FQNNGV. There are 12 residues in the CDR3. Deletions cut 1 base from V and 10 bases from J, with 11 bases between. This CDR3 is CASSLGGRAQYF. The CDR3 bases are TGTGCCAGCAGCTTAGGGGGCAGGGCCCAGTACTTC.

This sequence joins TRBV27 and TRBJ2-7; the D gene is possibly TRBD1 (6 bases). This CDR3 is built from 18 residues. Germline V lookup: CDR1 MNHEY, CDR2 SMNVEV (reference sequence). V was shortened by 2 bases and J by 2 bases, with 22 bases between the two germline ends. The CDR3 region is CASSLRTQGGYIPYEQYF. The CDR3 nucleotides are TGTGCCAGCAGTTTACGGACTCAAGGGGGTTATATTCCCTACGAGCAGTACTTC.

The genes are TRBV19 and TRBJ2-7, with 11 bases matching TRBD1. CDR3 size: 14 residues. V lost 5 bases and J lost 2; bases outside the gene matches: 2. Looked up from germline, CDR1 is LNHDA and CDR2 is SQIVND (reference sequence). The CDR3 loop is CASSSGQGAYEQYF. The CDR3 nucleotides are TGTGCCAGTAGTTCGGGACAGGGGGCCTACGAGCAGTACTTC.

This clone appeared a few times. This chain links TRBV3-1 (or the pseudogene TRBV3-2) with TRBJ2-7; the D is unclear. Between the trimmed V and J ends, which lost 0 bases and 3 bases, there was a span of 6 bases. Germline CDR1 LGHDT, CDR2 YNNKEL (reference sequence). The CDR3 has 13 residues. In DNA form, the CDR3 reads TGTGCCAGCAGCCAAGACACTGACTACGAGCAGTACTTC. Residues: CASSQDTDYEQYF.

This chain links TRBV11-3 with TRBJ1-1, with a weak D call TRBD1 (6 bases). Looked up from germline, CDR1 is SGHNT and CDR2 is YENEEA. Deletions cut 0 bases from V and 7 bases from J, with 9 bases between. This CDR3 has 13 amino acids. The CDR3 here is CASSLEQGREAFF. In DNA form, the CDR3 reads TGTGCCAGCAGCTTAGAGCAGGGGCGTGAAGCTTTCTTT.